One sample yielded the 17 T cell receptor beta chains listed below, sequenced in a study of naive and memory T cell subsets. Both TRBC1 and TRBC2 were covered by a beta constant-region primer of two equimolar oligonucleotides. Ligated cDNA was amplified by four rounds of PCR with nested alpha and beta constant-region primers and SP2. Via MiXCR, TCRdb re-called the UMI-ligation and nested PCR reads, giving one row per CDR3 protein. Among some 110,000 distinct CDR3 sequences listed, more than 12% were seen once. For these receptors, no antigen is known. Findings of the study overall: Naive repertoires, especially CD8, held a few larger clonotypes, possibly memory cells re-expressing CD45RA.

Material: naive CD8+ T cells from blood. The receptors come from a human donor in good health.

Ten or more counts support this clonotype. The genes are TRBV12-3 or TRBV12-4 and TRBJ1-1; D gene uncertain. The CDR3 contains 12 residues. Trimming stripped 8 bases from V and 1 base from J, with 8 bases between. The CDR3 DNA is TGTGCCAGCGGCCCCCCGAACACTGAAGCTTTCTTT. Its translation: CASGPPNTEAFF.

The CDR3 DNA sequence: TGTGCCAGCAGTGAAGCGGCGACCGGACAGGGGGACGGGCCCCAGCATTTT. Its translation: CASSEAATGQGDGPQHF. The gene calls are TRBV6-1 and TRBJ1-5; 10 positions agree with TRBD1. Germline CDR1 and CDR2: MNHNS and SASEGT. V shed 0 bases, J shed 9 bases, and the junction held 11 bases outside the gene matches. The CDR3 contains 17 residues.

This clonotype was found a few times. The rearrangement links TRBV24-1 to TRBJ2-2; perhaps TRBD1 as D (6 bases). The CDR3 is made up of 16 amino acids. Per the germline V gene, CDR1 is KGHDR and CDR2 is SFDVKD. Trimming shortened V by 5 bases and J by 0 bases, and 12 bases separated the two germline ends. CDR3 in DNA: TGTGCCACCAGTGGTACCGGGACAACGAACACCGGGGAGCTGTTTTTT. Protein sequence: CATSGTGTTNTGELFF.

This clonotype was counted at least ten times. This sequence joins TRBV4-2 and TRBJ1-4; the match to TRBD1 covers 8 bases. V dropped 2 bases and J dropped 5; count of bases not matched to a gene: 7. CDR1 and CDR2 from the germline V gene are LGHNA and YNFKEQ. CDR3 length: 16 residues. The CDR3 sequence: CASSQQGALSNEKLFF. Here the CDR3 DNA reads TGTGCCAGCAGCCAACAGGGGGCCCTTTCCAATGAAAAACTGTTTTTT.

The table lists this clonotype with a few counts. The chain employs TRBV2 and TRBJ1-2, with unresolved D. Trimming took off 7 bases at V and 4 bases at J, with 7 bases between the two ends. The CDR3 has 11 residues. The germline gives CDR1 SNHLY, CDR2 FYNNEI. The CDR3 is CASTRIYGYTF. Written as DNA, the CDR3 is TGTGCCAGCACCAGGATCTATGGCTACACCTTC.

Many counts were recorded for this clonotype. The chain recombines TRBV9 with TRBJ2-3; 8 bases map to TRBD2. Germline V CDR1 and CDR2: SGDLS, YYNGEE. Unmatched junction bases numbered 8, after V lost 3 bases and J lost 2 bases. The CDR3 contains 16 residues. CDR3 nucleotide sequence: TGTGCCAGCAGCGGGAGCGGCGGGGGGATCACAGATACGCAGTATTTT. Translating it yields CASSGSGGGITDTQYF. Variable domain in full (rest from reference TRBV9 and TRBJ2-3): DSGVTQTPKHLITATGQRVTLRCSPRSGDLSVYWYQQSLDQGLQFLIQYYNGEERAKGNILERFSAQQFPDLHSELNLSSLELGDSALYFCASSGSGGGITDTQYFGPGTRLTVL.

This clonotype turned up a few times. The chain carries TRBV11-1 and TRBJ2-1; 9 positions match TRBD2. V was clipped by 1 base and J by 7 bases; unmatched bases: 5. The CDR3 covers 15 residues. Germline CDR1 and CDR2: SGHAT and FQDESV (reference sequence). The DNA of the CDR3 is TGTGCCAGCAGCTTAGGTAGCGGGAGAGGAAATGAGCAGTTCTTC. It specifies CASSLGSGRGNEQFF.

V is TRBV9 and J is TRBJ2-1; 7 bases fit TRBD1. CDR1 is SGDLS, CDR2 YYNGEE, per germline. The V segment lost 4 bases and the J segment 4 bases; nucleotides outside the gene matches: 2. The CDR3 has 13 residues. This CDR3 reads CASSSQGYNEQFF. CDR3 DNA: TGTGCCAGCAGCTCACAGGGGTACAATGAGCAGTTCTTC.

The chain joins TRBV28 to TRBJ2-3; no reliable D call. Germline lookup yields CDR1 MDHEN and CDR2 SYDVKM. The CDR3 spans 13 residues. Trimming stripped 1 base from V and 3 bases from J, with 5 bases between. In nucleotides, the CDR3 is TGTGCCAGCAGTTTATTTCGGACAGATACGCAGTATTTT. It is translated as CASSLFRTDTQYF.

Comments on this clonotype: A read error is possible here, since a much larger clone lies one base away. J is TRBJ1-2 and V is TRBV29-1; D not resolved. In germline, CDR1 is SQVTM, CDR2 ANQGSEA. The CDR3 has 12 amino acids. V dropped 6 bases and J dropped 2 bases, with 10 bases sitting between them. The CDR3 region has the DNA TGCAGCGTAGCAGGACTGAACTATGGCTACACCTTC. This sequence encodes CSVAGLNYGYTF.

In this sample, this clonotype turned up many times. CDR3 sequence (DNA): TGTGCCAGCGATATAACGCCTGCCGAAACCTTTCCATACAATCAGCCCCAGCATTTT. It encodes CASDITPAETFPYNQPQHF. V and J are TRBV27 and TRBJ1-5; no reliable D call. The CDR3 has 19 residues. V was shortened by 8 bases and J by 3 bases, with 29 bases between the two germline ends. Germline V gene data show CDR1 as MNHEY and CDR2 as SMNVEV (reference sequence).

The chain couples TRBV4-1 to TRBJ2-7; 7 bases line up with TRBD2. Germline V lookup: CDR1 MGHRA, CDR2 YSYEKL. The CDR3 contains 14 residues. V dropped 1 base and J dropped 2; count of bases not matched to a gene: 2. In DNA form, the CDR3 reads TGCGCCAGCAGCCAAGCGGGGGGTACCTACGAGCAGTACTTC. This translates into CASSQAGGTYEQYF.

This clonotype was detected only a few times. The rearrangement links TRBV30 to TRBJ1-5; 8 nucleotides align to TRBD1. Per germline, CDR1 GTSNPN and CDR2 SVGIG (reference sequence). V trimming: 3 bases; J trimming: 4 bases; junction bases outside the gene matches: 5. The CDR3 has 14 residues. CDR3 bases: TGTGCCTGGAGCCTAACAGGGGGAAATCAGCCCCAGCATTTT. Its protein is CAWSLTGGNQPQHF.

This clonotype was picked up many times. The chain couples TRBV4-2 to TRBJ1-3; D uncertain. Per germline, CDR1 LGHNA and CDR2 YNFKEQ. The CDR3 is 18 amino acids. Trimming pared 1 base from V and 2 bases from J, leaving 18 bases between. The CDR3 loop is CASSQVPVGSSPGNTIYF. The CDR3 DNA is TGTGCCAGCAGCCAAGTCCCGGTGGGGAGCTCCCCTGGAAACACCATATATTTT.

The CDR3 DNA reads TGTGCCAGCAGCGCAATACCGGATACTTTGGGGACCGGGGAGCTGTTTTTT. Translating it yields CASSAIPDTLGTGELFF. The chain links TRBV7-3 to TRBJ2-2; no firm D call. Germline CDR1 reads SGHTA; CDR2 reads FQGTGA. The CDR3 is made up of 17 amino acids. V lost 5 bases to trimming and J lost 5 bases, with 21 bases between them.

The CDR3 sequence: CASSSQPGVGDLGYGYTF. The DNA for the CDR3 is TGTGCCAGCAGTTCCCAACCGGGGGTGGGGGATCTTGGCTATGGCTACACCTTC. The chain is built from TRBV12-3 or TRBV12-4 and TRBJ1-2; D possibly corresponds to TRBD1 (5 bases). This CDR3 has 18 amino acids. The V gene lost 4 bases and the J gene lost 4 bases, with 25 bases spanning the gap.

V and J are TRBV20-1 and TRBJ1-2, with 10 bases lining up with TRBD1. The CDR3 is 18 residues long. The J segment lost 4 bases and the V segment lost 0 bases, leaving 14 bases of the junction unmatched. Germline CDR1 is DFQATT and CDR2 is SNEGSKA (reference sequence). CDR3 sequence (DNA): TGCAGTGCTAGAGATACAGCCGCATCGACAGGGGGCTTCTATGGCTACACCTTC. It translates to CSARDTAASTGGFYGYTF.